This passage covers 27 T cell receptor beta chains from one sample sequenced in a study of blood T cell repertoires in COVID-19. This table comes from immunoSEQ multiplex PCR, and its TCRdb copy is limited to in-frame clones, with some not included. The table shows about 59,000 clones, with more than 60% occurring only once. The sample consisted of peripheral blood. The receptor source for this set is a human donor in a cohort sampled during active COVID-19.

This clone was observed a single time. The rearrangement joins TRBV18 to TRBJ2-5; TRBD1 agrees at 9 bases. This CDR3 contains 16 residues. Germline CDR1 KGHSH, CDR2 LQKENI. V trimming: 7 bases; J trimming: 0 bases; junction bases outside the gene matches: 9. Here the CDR3 reads CASFSSRDRDQETQYF. CDR3 sequence (DNA): TGTGCCAGCTTCTCCTCCCGGGACAGGGACCAAGAGACCCAGTACTTC.

The chain has TRBV6-6 and TRBJ1-1, with TRBD1 matching over 7 bases. V trimming: 8 bases; J trimming: 1 base; junction bases outside the gene matches: 7. Germline values: CDR1 MNHNY, CDR2 SVGAGI (reference sequence). The CDR3 is 14 residues long. CDR3 bases: TGTGCCAGCGGACAGACAGGGAGGAACACTGAAGCTTTCTTT. The encoded protein is CASGQTGRNTEAFF.

The CDR3 protein is CASSTGLAGVGETQYF. DNA for the CDR3: TGTGCCAGCAGCACGGGACTAGCGGGAGTAGGGGAGACCCAGTACTTC. V usage is TRBV7-2 and J usage is TRBJ2-5, with TRBD2 identical over 14 bases. CDR1 SGHTA and CDR2 FQGNSA come from the germline V gene. CDR3 length: 16 residues. With V trimmed by 5 bases and J by 5 bases, 7 bases remained unmatched.

The rearrangement uses TRBV9 and TRBJ1-1; D is uncertain. V lost 4 bases and J 10 bases, leaving 23 bases between the germline ends. CDR1 and CDR2 from the germline V gene are SGDLS and YYNGEE. The CDR3 is made up of 15 amino acids. CDR3 loop: CASSPTPLVRSAAFF. CDR3 DNA sequence: TGTGCCAGCAGCCCCACACCGTTGGTGAGGTCTGCAGCTTTCTTT.

The chain recombines TRBV19 with TRBJ2-5; tentatively, D is TRBD2 (6 bases). The V end was cut by 3 bases, the J end by 2 bases, with 16 bases between. Germline V gene data show CDR1 as LNHDA and CDR2 as SQIVND (reference sequence). CDR3 length: 16 residues. The CDR3 region has the DNA TGTGCCAGTAGTATGGCGGGGCTTTGGAGTCAAGAGACCCAGTACTTC. It encodes CASSMAGLWSQETQYF.

The CDR3 region has the DNA TGTGCCACCAGCAGAGGACCCGACAGCGAAGAGACCCAGTACTTC. Its translation is CATSRGPDSEETQYF. The chain links TRBV15 to TRBJ2-5; a possible D gene is TRBD1 (5 bases). This CDR3 has 15 residues. The V end was cut by 1 base, the J end by 3 bases, with 12 bases between. The germline V gene encodes CDR1 LNHNV and CDR2 YYDKDF (reference sequence).

Only a few counts were recorded for this clone. The CDR3 DNA is TGTGCCAGCAGTTACTCCCTAGCATCAAAGGTCCATGAGCAGTTCTTC. Encoded protein: CASSYSLASKVHEQFF. The J gene is TRBJ2-1, the V gene TRBV6-5; tentative D call: TRBD2 (5 bases). CDR3 length: 16 amino acids. Germline V gene sequence: CDR1 MNHEY, CDR2 SVGAGI. V was shortened by 0 bases and J by 8 bases, with 17 bases between the two germline ends.

The rearrangement links TRBV24-1 to TRBJ2-3, with TRBD1 matching 10 bases. CDR3 size: 15 residues. Trimming at V came to 3 bases and at J to 6 bases, leaving 5 bases not matched to a gene. Germline V gives CDR1 KGHDR, CDR2 SFDVKD. The CDR3 nucleotides are TGTGCCACCAGTGATACGACAGGGGGCCTGGATACGCAGTATTTT. Encoded protein: CATSDTTGGLDTQYF.

The CDR3 is CATSDPRQGTQETQYF. As DNA, the CDR3 is TGTGCCACCAGTGACCCAAGACAGGGGACCCAAGAGACCCAGTACTTC. The V gene is TRBV24-1, the J gene TRBJ2-5; 8 nucleotides agree with TRBD1. V shed 4 bases and J 1 base; nucleotides not matched to a gene: 7. Germline-derived CDR1 and CDR2 are KGHDR and SFDVKD. The CDR3 length is 16 residues.

This chain uses TRBV18 with TRBJ1-2, with a possible D match to TRBD1 (5 bases). This CDR3 comprises 16 residues. The germline V and J ends were trimmed by 6 bases and 4 bases, with 21 bases remaining between them. CDR1 is KGHSH and CDR2 is LQKENI in the germline V gene. The CDR3 bases are TGTGCCAGCTCCCCCCAAGGTGGCAGGGAAGGCTATGGCTACACCTTC. It translates to CASSPQGGREGYGYTF.

V is TRBV12-3 or TRBV12-4 and J is TRBJ1-2; D is ambiguous. V dropped 1 base and J dropped 3 bases, with 6 bases sitting between them. The CDR3 loop spans 13 amino acids. CDR3 coding DNA: TGTGCCAGCAGTTTAGGAACATACTATGGCTACACCTTC. Protein: CASSLGTYYGYTF.

The chain is built from TRBV3-1 (or the pseudogene TRBV3-2) and TRBJ2-7; D is perhaps TRBD2 (6 bases). The length of the CDR3 is 13 residues. Germline V gene data show CDR1 as LGHDT and CDR2 as YNNKEL (reference sequence). Trimming took 6 bases from V and 4 from J, leaving 13 bases between them. This chain's CDR3 is CASSLSAGYEQYF. Written as DNA, the CDR3 is TGTGCCAGCAGTCTCTCGGCGGGGTACGAGCAGTACTTC.

The table lists this clone with a count of one. The V gene is TRBV28, the J gene TRBJ1-1, with 7 bases matching TRBD1. The germline V gene has CDR1 MDHEN and CDR2 SYDVKM. This CDR3 has 15 amino acids. V trimming: 5 bases; J trimming: 5 bases; junction bases outside the gene matches: 11. CDR3 sequence: CASSPTGVKGTEAFF. The CDR3 DNA reads as TGTGCCAGCAGTCCTACAGGGGTCAAGGGAACTGAAGCTTTCTTT.

J is TRBJ2-3 and V is TRBV28; 9 nucleotides align to TRBD2. J gave up 3 bases and V 4 bases, and 8 bases lay outside the gene matches. CDR3 length: 16 residues. Germline V CDR1 and CDR2: MDHEN, SYDVKM. This chain's CDR3 is CASSYLRLADTDTQYF. The DNA for the CDR3 is TGTGCCAGCAGTTATCTTCGACTAGCGGATACAGATACGCAGTATTTT.

In this sample, this clone turned up many times. This chain joins TRBV7-2 and TRBJ1-5, with 8 bases fitting TRBD1. After removal of 4 bases from V and 6 bases from J, the junction contained 5 bases not matched to a gene. This CDR3 comprises 14 residues. Germline-derived CDR1 and CDR2 are SGHTA and FQGNSA. CDR3 sequence (DNA): TGTGCCAGCAGCTCGACAGGGGCGGTTCAGCCCCAGCATTTT. Its translation is CASSSTGAVQPQHF.

The V call is TRBV4-3, the J call TRBJ2-7, with 10 bases matching TRBD2. CDR1 and CDR2 from the germline V gene are LGHNA and YSLEER. V lost 0 bases to trimming and J lost 12 bases; unmatched junction nucleotides: 5. The CDR3 is made up of 13 amino acids. In DNA form, the CDR3 reads TGCGCCAGCAGCCAAGATCGGAGCGGGAGGGTGTACTTC. This translates into CASSQDRSGRVYF.

The J gene is TRBJ2-3, the V gene TRBV10-1, with D uncertain. This CDR3 region has 13 residues. Germline values: CDR1 WNHNN, CDR2 SYGVQD (reference sequence). V lost 7 bases and J lost 0, with 8 bases in between. CDR3 in amino acids: CASNARSTDTQYF. CDR3 in DNA: TGCGCCAGCAATGCGCGAAGCACAGATACGCAGTATTTT.

CDR3 region: CASSPSYPSGRAGNEQFF. In DNA form, the CDR3 reads TGTGCCAGCAGCCCCTCCTACCCTAGCGGGAGGGCCGGGAATGAGCAGTTCTTC. The V call is TRBV5-5, the J call TRBJ2-1, with 12 bases fitting TRBD2. Germline lookup yields CDR1 SGHKS and CDR2 YYEKEE (reference sequence). The V and J ends lost 4 bases and 7 bases, in that order; junction bases with no gene match: 15. The CDR3 is 18 residues long.

This rearrangement joins TRBV5-1 to TRBJ2-7; D is perhaps TRBD1 (6 bases). The germline V gene encodes CDR1 SGHRS and CDR2 YFSETQ. Trimming left V 0 bases short and J 4 bases short, with 11 bases between. CDR3 length: 14 amino acids. CDR3 residues: CASSLGLQGYEQYF. The CDR3 region has the DNA TGCGCCAGCAGCTTGGGGCTCCAGGGGTACGAGCAGTACTTC.

V gene TRBV3-1 (or the pseudogene TRBV3-2) combines with J gene TRBJ1-3; D gene ambiguous. The CDR3 length is 15 residues. The V and J ends lost 5 bases and 0 bases respectively, with 11 bases between them. Germline lookup yields CDR1 LGHDT and CDR2 YNNKEL (reference sequence). CDR3 amino acids: CASSWPGSSGNTIYF. CDR3 sequence (DNA): TGTGCCAGCAGCTGGCCAGGATCCTCTGGAAACACCATATATTTT.

The chain uses TRBV9 and TRBJ2-7, with TRBD1 as a possible D gene (5 bases). V shed 1 base and J shed 0 bases, with 8 bases lying between them. Germline V CDR1 and CDR2: SGDLS, YYNGEE. CDR3 size: 14 residues. In nucleotides, the CDR3 is TGTGCCAGCAGCGTAAGACAGTTCTCCTACGAGCAGTACTTC. It specifies CASSVRQFSYEQYF. Variable domain in full (rest from reference TRBV9 and TRBJ2-7): DSGVTQTPKHLITATGQRVTLRCSPRSGDLSVYWYQQSLDQGLQFLIQYYNGEERAKGNILERFSAQQFPDLHSELNLSSLELGDSALYFCASSVRQFSYEQYFGPGTRLTVT.

CDR3 DNA: TGTGCCAGCAGCTTAGAGTGGTATGGCGGGATGCAGTTCTTC. It codes for CASSLEWYGGMQFF. The rearrangement links TRBV11-1 to TRBJ2-1; D perhaps matches TRBD2 (6 bases). The CDR3 has 14 amino acids. Per germline, CDR1 SGHAT and CDR2 FQDESV (reference sequence). Trimming removed 1 base at V and 12 bases at J, with 16 bases between.

This rearrangement joins TRBV18 to TRBJ2-1, with a weak D call TRBD1 (5 bases). This CDR3 region has 15 residues. Germline V gene lookup returns CDR1 KGHSH and CDR2 LQKENI. Trimming left V 1 base short and J 9 bases short, with 16 bases between. The CDR3 bases are TGTGCCAGCTCACCACGGCACGGACACAAATTTGAGCAGTTCTTC. It encodes CASSPRHGHKFEQFF.

DNA for the CDR3: TGTGCCAGCAGCAAAGACAGCGGGGGGACCTACGAGCAGTACTTC. It translates to CASSKDSGGTYEQYF. The V gene is TRBV7-2, the J gene TRBJ2-7, with TRBD2 matching 9 bases. V lost 5 bases and J lost 2; bases outside the gene matches: 7. Germline V lookup: CDR1 SGHTA, CDR2 FQGNSA. The CDR3 has 15 residues.

The chain links TRBV6-4 to TRBJ2-1, with 9 bases aligning to TRBD2. Trimming removed 7 bases from V and 8 bases from J; junction bases left unmatched: 12. Germline values: CDR1 MRHNA, CDR2 SNTAGT. CDR3 size: 15 residues. The chain's CDR3 is CASKEISGSDHEQFF. The CDR3 DNA sequence: TGTGCCAGCAAAGAAATTAGCGGGAGCGACCATGAGCAGTTCTTC.

This sequence joins TRBV7-2 and TRBJ2-5, with 15 nucleotides matching TRBD2. The germline CDR1 and CDR2 sequences are SGHTA and FQGNSA. The CDR3 loop spans 16 amino acids. V lost 7 bases to trimming and J lost 4 bases; unmatched junction nucleotides: 7. CDR3 nucleotides: TGTGCCAGCAAGAGGACTAGCGGGAGGGTAGGAGAGACCCAGTACTTC. It codes for CASKRTSGRVGETQYF.

The chain joins TRBV7-8 to TRBJ2-2, with D possibly matching TRBD1 (6 bases). V was cut by 1 base and J by 0 bases, with 15 bases left in between. This CDR3 has 18 amino acids. Germline V gives CDR1 SGHVS, CDR2 FQNEAQ. In nucleotides, the CDR3 is TGTGCCAGCAGCTTAGGGGGACATGCCGCCTCGAACACCGGGGAGCTGTTTTTT. It encodes CASSLGGHAASNTGELFF.